These 18 T cell receptor beta chains share one sample of origin, sequenced in a study of memory CD4+ T cells and cytomegalovirus serostatus. Assay used: immunoSEQ multiplex PCR; TCRdb lists only in-frame clones, some missing. The sample includes under 55,000 clones, roughly four fifths of them seen just once. Single viable CD3+CD4+CD8-CD45RO+ cells were sorted as the memory CD4+ T cells. The source material was memory CD4+ T cells from blood. These receptors all stem from an adult in good health and CMV-seronegative.

This sequence joins TRBV5-1 and TRBJ1-4; 8 nucleotides agree with TRBD1. With 7 bases clipped from V and 0 bases from J, the junction kept 11 bases outside the gene matches. Germline CDR1 is SGHRS and CDR2 is YFSETQ. The CDR3 loop spans 17 amino acids. In nucleotides, the CDR3 is TGCGCCAGCTCAAGCGGACAGGGAGCCGCAACTAATGAAAAACTGTTTTTT. The encoded protein is CASSSGQGAATNEKLFF.

V usage is TRBV11-3 and J usage is TRBJ2-4, with TRBD1 matching 7 bases. This CDR3 is 12 amino acids long. CDR1 and CDR2 (germline): SGHNT, YENEEA. With V trimmed by 1 base and J by 11 bases, 2 bases remained unmatched. CDR3 amino acids: CASSLAQGFQYF. CDR3 nucleotides: TGTGCCAGCAGCTTAGCACAGGGGTTTCAGTACTTC. The full variable domain, in which reference TRBV11-3 and TRBJ2-4 provide the parts outside the CDR3, is EAGVVQSPRYKIIEKKQPVAFWCNPISGHNTLYWYLQNLGQGPELLIRYENEEAVDDSQLPKDRFSAERLKGVDSTLKIQPAELGDSAVYLCASSLAQGFQYFGAGTRLSVL.

This clone occurred a few times. The chain is built from TRBV7-2 and TRBJ1-2; 9 bases are a match to TRBD1. CDR1 SGHTA and CDR2 FQGNSA come from the germline V gene. This CDR3 is built from 15 residues. V dropped 5 bases and J dropped 8; count of bases not matched to a gene: 12. In nucleotides, the CDR3 is TGTGCCAGCAGCGGAGGGACAGGGAACAGAGGGGGCTACACCTTC. Protein sequence: CASSGGTGNRGGYTF.

The chain links TRBV7-8 to TRBJ2-3; D assignment may be TRBD1 or TRBD2 (5 bases each). Germline lookup yields CDR1 SGHVS and CDR2 FQNEAQ. V was clipped by 1 base and J by 4 bases, with 9 bases between them. CDR3 length: 14 residues. The CDR3, as DNA: TGTGCCAGCAGCTTAGTGAGGGGCGCAGATACGCAGTATTTT. It translates to CASSLVRGADTQYF.

The V call is TRBV7-3, the J call TRBJ1-2; 7 positions match TRBD1. Germline-derived CDR1 and CDR2 are SGHTA and FQGTGA. The ends lost 5 bases at V and 3 bases at J; junction bases unmatched: 9. The CDR3 extends over 15 amino acids. CDR3 loop: CASSLTRRGHYGYTF. As DNA, the CDR3 is TGTGCCAGCAGCCTTACCCGAAGGGGGCACTATGGCTACACCTTC.

The genes are TRBV7-6 and TRBJ2-1; the D is unclear. Germline V gene sequence: CDR1 SGHVS, CDR2 FNYEAQ. The CDR3 contains 16 residues. V lost 1 base and J 4 bases, leaving 14 bases between the germline ends. CDR3 nucleotide sequence: TGTGCCAGCAGCTTAGGGCTCCCCACCTTATACAATGAGCAGTTCTTC. Translated: CASSLGLPTLYNEQFF.

V is TRBV7-2 and J is TRBJ2-1; weak D call: TRBD1 (6 bases). Trimming pared 3 bases from V and 5 bases from J, leaving 14 bases between. Germline loops: CDR1 SGHTA, CDR2 FQGNSA. The CDR3 contains 15 residues. This CDR3 is CASSLDRGYNNEQFF. DNA for the CDR3: TGTGCCAGCAGCTTGGACAGAGGTTACAACAATGAGCAGTTCTTC.

The chain joins TRBV9 to TRBJ2-3, with D tentatively TRBD2 (6 bases). This CDR3 comprises 15 residues. V was cut by 2 bases and J by 6 bases, with 16 bases left in between. From germline, CDR1 is SGDLS and CDR2 YYNGEE. The CDR3 coding sequence is TGTGCCAGCAGCGTCGGAAATAGCGGCGGGGATACGCAGTATTTT. It translates to CASSVGNSGGDTQYF.

This clone ranks as medium-sized. The V call is TRBV7-2, the J call TRBJ1-5; 9 bases align to TRBD1. The V gene's germline CDR1 is SGHTA and CDR2 FQGNSA. The CDR3 is 15 amino acids. V shed 5 bases, J shed 10 bases, and the junction held 12 bases outside the gene matches. The chain's CDR3 is CASSTEDRGLGPQHF. For the CDR3, the DNA is TGTGCCAGCAGCACCGAGGACAGGGGCTTGGGACCCCAGCATTTT.

The DNA for the CDR3 is TGTGCCAGCACCTCCCTCCGGGGCCTGAGGGCTTTCTTT. It yields the protein CASTSLRGLRAFF. This chain connects TRBV11-2 to TRBJ1-1, with D tentatively TRBD1 (5 bases). V dropped 7 bases and J dropped 11 bases, with 20 bases sitting between them. From germline, CDR1 is SGHAT and CDR2 FQNNGV. CDR3 length equals 13 residues. Full variable domain (rest looked up from reference TRBV11-2 and TRBJ1-1): EAGVAQSPRYKIIEKRQSVAFWCNPISGHATLYWYQQILGQGPKLLIQFQNNGVVDDSQLPKDRFSAERLKGVDSTLKIQPAKLEDSAVYLCASTSLRGLRAFFGQGTRLTVV.

The rearrangement joins TRBV7-2 to TRBJ2-7; TRBD1 aligns across 7 bases. V trimming: 3 bases; J trimming: 0 bases; junction bases outside the gene matches: 2. CDR3 length equals 14 residues. Germline V lookup: CDR1 SGHTA, CDR2 FQGNSA. The CDR3 region is CASSFRQGSYEQYF. CDR3 bases: TGTGCCAGCAGCTTTCGACAGGGCTCCTACGAGCAGTACTTC.

This clone is classed as medium-sized. The V gene is TRBV9, the J gene TRBJ1-1; D perhaps matches TRBD1 (5 bases). Germline V gene data show CDR1 as SGDLS and CDR2 as YYNGEE. V shed 3 bases and J shed 1 base, with 10 bases lying between them. The CDR3 has 14 amino acids. The CDR3 nucleotides are TGTGCCAGCAGCGAGGGGATAGGGAACACTGAAGCTTTCTTT. As protein: CASSEGIGNTEAFF.

This chain uses TRBV14 with TRBJ1-1; TRBD1 matches at 7 bases. The V gene end was trimmed by 7 bases and the J gene end by 5 bases; junction bases not matched to a gene: 4. There are 12 residues in the CDR3. Germline V gene lookup returns CDR1 SGHDN and CDR2 FVKESK. The CDR3 spells CASNQGGTEAFF. The CDR3 nucleotides read TGTGCCAGCAATCAGGGGGGGACTGAAGCTTTCTTT.

V is TRBV19 and J is TRBJ2-5, with a tentative D call TRBD2 (7 bases). The CDR3 runs 15 residues. V was clipped by 3 bases and J by 5 bases, with 16 bases between them. Germline values: CDR1 LNHDA, CDR2 SQIVND (reference sequence). CDR3: CASSIGGGRSETQYF. DNA of the CDR3: TGTGCCAGTAGTATCGGGGGCGGGAGAAGCGAGACCCAGTACTTC.

The chain employs TRBV28 and TRBJ2-2; D not certain. The germline V gene has CDR1 MDHEN and CDR2 SYDVKM. V was pared by 6 bases and J by 0 bases, with 8 bases between. The CDR3 loop spans 14 amino acids. CDR3 DNA sequence: TGTGCCAGCAGAAAGTCGCCGAACACCGGGGAGCTGTTTTTT. It yields the protein CASRKSPNTGELFF.

V gene TRBV18 combines with J gene TRBJ2-7; D remains ambiguous. This CDR3 is 14 amino acids long. Trimming removed 1 base at V and 2 bases at J, with 9 bases between. Germline-derived CDR1 and CDR2 are KGHSH and LQKENI. CDR3 bases: TGTGCCAGCTCACCACTAGTGGACGCCTACGAGCAGTACTTC. It translates to CASSPLVDAYEQYF.

This clone has a handful of counts. The chain carries TRBV12-5 and TRBJ2-2; no definite D call. The CDR3 extends over 13 amino acids. V was trimmed by 1 base and J by 6 bases, leaving 6 bases between them. The germline CDR1 and CDR2 sequences are LGHNT and FRNRAP. The chain's CDR3 is CASGLGQSGELFF. CDR3 in DNA: TGTGCTAGTGGTTTGGGGCAATCCGGGGAGCTGTTTTTT. The whole variable domain, remainder taken from reference TRBV12-5 and TRBJ2-2, is DARVTQTPRHKVTEMGQEVTMRCQPILGHNTVFWYRQTMMQGLELLAYFRNRAPLDDSGMPKDRFSAEMPDATLATLKIQPSEPRDSAVYFCASGLGQSGELFFGEGSRLTVL.

This clone has a single count. This sequence joins TRBV5-1 and TRBJ2-7, with no clear D. CDR1 SGHRS and CDR2 YFSETQ come from the germline V gene. CDR3 size: 12 residues. V gave up 7 bases and J gave up 1 base, with 9 bases separating them. In DNA, the CDR3 is TGCGCCAGCGCCTCGTCTTCCTACGAGCAGTACTTC. Translating gives CASASSSYEQYF.